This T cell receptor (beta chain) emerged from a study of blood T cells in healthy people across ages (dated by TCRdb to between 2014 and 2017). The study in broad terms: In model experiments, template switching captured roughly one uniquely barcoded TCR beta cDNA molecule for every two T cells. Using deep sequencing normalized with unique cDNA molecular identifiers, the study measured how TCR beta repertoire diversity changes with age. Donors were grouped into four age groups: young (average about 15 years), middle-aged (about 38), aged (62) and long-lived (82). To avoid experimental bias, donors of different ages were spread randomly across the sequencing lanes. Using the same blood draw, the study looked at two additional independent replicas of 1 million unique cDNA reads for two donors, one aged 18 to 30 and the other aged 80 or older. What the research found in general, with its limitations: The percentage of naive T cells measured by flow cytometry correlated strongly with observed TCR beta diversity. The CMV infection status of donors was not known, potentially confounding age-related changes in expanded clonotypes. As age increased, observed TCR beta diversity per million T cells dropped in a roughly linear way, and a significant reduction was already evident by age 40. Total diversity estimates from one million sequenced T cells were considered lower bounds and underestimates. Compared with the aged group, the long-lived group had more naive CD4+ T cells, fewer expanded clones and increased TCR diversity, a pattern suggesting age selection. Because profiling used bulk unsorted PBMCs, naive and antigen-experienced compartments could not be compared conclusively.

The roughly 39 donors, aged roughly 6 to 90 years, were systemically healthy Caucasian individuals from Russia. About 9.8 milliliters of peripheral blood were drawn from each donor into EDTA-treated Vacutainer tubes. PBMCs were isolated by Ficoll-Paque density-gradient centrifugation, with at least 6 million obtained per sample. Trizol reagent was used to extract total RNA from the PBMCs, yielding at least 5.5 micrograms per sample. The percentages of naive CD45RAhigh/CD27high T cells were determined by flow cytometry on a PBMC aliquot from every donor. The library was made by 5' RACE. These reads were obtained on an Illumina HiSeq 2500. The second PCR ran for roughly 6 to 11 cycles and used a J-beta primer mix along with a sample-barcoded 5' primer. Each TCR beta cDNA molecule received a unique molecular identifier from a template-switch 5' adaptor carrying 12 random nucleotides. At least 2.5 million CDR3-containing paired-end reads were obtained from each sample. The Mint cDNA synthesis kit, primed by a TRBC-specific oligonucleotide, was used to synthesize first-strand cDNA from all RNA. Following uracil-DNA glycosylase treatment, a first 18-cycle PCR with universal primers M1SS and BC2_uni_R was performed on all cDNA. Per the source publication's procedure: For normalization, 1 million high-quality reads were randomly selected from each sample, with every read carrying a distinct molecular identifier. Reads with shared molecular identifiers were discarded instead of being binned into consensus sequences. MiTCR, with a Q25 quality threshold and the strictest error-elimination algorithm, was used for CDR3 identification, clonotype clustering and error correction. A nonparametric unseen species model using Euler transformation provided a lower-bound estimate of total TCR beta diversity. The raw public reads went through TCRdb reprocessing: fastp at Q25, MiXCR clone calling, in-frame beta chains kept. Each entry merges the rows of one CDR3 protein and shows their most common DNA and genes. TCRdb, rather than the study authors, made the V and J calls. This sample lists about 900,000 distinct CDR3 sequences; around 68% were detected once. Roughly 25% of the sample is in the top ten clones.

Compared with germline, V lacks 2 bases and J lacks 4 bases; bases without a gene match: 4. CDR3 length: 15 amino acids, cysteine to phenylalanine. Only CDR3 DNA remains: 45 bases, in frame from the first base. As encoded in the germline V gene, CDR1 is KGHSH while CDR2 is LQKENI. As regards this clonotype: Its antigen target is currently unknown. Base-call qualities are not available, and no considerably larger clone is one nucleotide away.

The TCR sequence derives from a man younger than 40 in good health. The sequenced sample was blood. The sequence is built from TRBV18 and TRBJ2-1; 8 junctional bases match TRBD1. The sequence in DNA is TGTGCCAGCTCACCATCCGGGGACAGGTACAATGAGCAGTTCTTC. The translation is CASSPSGDRYNEQFF.